The clone carrying this TCR beta chain came up a few times. Antigen specificity is unknown. Primers used in a second PCR of roughly 6 to 12 cycles were a sample-barcoded 5' primer and a J-beta primer mix. TCRdb reprocessed the 5' RACE reads via MiXCR and lists one record per CDR3 protein. The sample has over a million distinct CDR3 sequences; 40% to 45% are singletons. The total RNA that was extracted per sample amounted to at least 5.5 micrograms. The data were taken from a study of blood T cells in healthy people across ages. Study-wide background: Template switching recovered approximately one barcoded beta molecule for every two T cells.

General study findings and limits: In these data, TCR beta diversity tracked strongly with naive T cell percentage.

The clonotype comes from a woman aged 55-70 years in good health. Sequencing input: blood.

In DNA form, the CDR3 reads TGTGCCAGCAGTCTAGCAGCCACAGATACGCAGTATTTT. Translating it yields CASSLAATDTQYF. The chain uses TRBV28 and TRBJ2-3, with a tentative D call TRBD2 (5 bases). The CDR3 is made up of 13 amino acids. The V end was cut by 5 bases, the J end by 2 bases, with 8 bases between. CDR1 and CDR2 (germline): MDHEN, SYDVKM.